One T cell receptor beta chain is described in this entry. Its antigen is unknown. This specimen belongs to a study of shared clonotypes between healthy human individuals. The team ran DNA from unsorted PBMCs on ten immunoSEQ deep assay plates for sequencing. Authors' analysis steps: ImmunoSEQ sequences covered only the junction and lacked quality scores; filtering therefore differed. TCRdb's copy holds only in-frame clones and misses some; the assay was immunoSEQ multiplex PCR. V, J and clone size reflect that table, while D and trimming were determined from the DNA. The data show about 480,000 clones, approximately 79% seen once. Findings and limits, study-wide: With few donors, the genetic and exposure-history diversity represented was limited. The authors sampled blood alone, and tissue repertoires likely differ.

V trimming: 10 bases; J trimming: 5 bases; junction bases outside the gene matches: 14. The CDR3 runs 15 residues. CDR1 and CDR2 from the germline V gene are WSHSY and SAAADI. The V gene is TRBV10-2, the J gene TRBJ2-5; 9 bases are a match to TRBD2. Sequenced sample: PBMCs. This TCR derives from a woman aged 40 to 50 in good health. Some clones in this sample may be carry-over from other donors' samples. CDR3 bases: TGCGCCACGCGCCACACAGGGACTAGCTATGAGACCCAGTACTTC. Translating it yields CATRHTGTSYETQYF.